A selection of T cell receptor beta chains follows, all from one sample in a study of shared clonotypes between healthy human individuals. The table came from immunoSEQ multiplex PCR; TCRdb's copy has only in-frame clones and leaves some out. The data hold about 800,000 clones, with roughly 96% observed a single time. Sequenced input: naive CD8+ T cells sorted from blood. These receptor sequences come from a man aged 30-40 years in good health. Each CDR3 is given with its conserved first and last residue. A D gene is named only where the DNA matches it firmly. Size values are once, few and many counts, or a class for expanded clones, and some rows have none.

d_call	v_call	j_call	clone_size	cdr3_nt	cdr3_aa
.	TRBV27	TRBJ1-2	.	TGTGCCAGCAGTTTTTCGCCCGCAGGGGATCGTTGGGGTAACTATGGCTACACCTTC	CASSFSPAGDRWGNYGYTF
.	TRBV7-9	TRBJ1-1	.	TGTGCCAGCAGCTTAGTACGGGGGAACACTGAAGCTTTCTTT	CASSLVRGNTEAFF
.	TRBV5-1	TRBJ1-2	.	TGCGCCAGCAGCTTCGGGGACGTGGGATATGGCTACACCTTC	CASSFGDVGYGYTF
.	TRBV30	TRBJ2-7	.	TGTGCCTGGAGTGCCCTCGGGGGGCTAGGCGAGCAGTACTTC	CAWSALGGLGEQYF
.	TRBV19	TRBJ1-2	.	TGTGCCAGTAGTATATGGGACACTTCTAACTATGGCTACACCTTC	CASSIWDTSNYGYTF
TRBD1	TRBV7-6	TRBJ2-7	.	TGTGCCAGCAGCGACCGACAGGGGATCATGGACGAGCAGTACTTC	CASSDRQGIMDEQYF
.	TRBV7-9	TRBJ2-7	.	TGTGCCAGCAGCTTAGGGGGGGTCTACGAGCAGTACTTC	CASSLGGVYEQYF
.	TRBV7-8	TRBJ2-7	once	TGTGCCAGCAGCTTAGCGCCGGAGAGCAACTACGAGCAGTACTTC	CASSLAPESNYEQYF
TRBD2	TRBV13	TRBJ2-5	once	TGTGCCAGCAGCTCGACTAGCGGACAAGAGACCCAGTACTTC	CASSSTSGQETQYF
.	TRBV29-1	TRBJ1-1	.	TGCAGCGTTGAAGGACGGGGCTCAGCTTTCTTT	CSVEGRGSAFF
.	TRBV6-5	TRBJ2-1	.	TGTGCCAGCAGTTACTCGCGCGGGATAGGTTTCAATGAGCAGTTCTTC	CASSYSRGIGFNEQFF
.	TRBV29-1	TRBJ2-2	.	TGCAGCGTGGAGGCCCCCCGCGGGGAGCTGTTTTTT	CSVEAPRGELFF
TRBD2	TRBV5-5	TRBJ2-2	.	TGTGCCAGCAAACTAGCGGGAGGGAACGGGGAGCTGTTTTTT	CASKLAGGNGELFF
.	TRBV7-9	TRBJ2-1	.	TGTGCCAGCAGTTCCAGGGAAGTGGTCATCAATGAGCAGTTCTTC	CASSSREVVINEQFF
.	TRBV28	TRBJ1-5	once	TGTGCCAGCAACCCTCCGACAGGCGGGACAATGTCCCAGCATTTT	CASNPPTGGTMSQHF
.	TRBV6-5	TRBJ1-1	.	TGTGCCAGCAGTAGCCGGCAGGCTAAGAACACTGAAGCTTTCTTT	CASSSRQAKNTEAFF
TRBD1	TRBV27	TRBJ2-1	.	TGTGCCAGCACCAAGACAGGGAGCTCCTACAATGAGCAGTTCTTC	CASTKTGSSYNEQFF
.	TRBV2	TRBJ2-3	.	TGTGCCAGCAGTGAGATTGGCACAGATACGCAGTATTTT	CASSEIGTDTQYF
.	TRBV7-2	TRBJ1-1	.	TGTGCCAGCAGCTTATGGGGCACTGAAGCTTTCTTT	CASSLWGTEAFF
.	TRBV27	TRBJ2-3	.	TGTGCCAGCAGTTTAAGTCTAGACTTCACAGATACGCAGTATTTT	CASSLSLDFTDTQYF
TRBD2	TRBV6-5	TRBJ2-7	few	TGTGCCAGCAGTTACGGTACGGGAGGTTACGAGCAGTACTTC	CASSYGTGGYEQYF
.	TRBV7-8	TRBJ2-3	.	TGTGCCAGCAGCTTTCTGGTTAGCGCAGATACGCAGTATTTT	CASSFLVSADTQYF
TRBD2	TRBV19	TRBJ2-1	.	TGTGCCAGTAGTATGGGCCTAGCGGGGTACAATGAGCAGTTCTTC	CASSMGLAGYNEQFF
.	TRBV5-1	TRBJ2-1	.	TGCGCCAGCAGCTTGGCCCCATACAATGAGCAGTTCTTC	CASSLAPYNEQFF
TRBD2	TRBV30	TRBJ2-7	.	TGTGCCTGGAGTAGAGGGACTAGCGCTACGACTCAGTACTTC	CAWSRGTSATTQYF
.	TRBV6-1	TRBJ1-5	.	TGTGCCAGCAGTGTACCCCGGGCAAGCAATCAGCCCCAGCATTTT	CASSVPRASNQPQHF
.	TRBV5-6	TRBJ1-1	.	TGTGCCAGCAGCTCAATAAGGTATGAAGCTTTCTTT	CASSSIRYEAFF
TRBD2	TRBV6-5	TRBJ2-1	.	TGTGCCAGCAGTTGGGTTTGGACTAGCCTGAATGAGCAGTTCTTC	CASSWVWTSLNEQFF
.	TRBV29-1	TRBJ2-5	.	TGCAGCGTGAGGGGGGGTTCCAGGGCGGAAGAGACCCAGTACTTC	CSVRGGSRAEETQYF
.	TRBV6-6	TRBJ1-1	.	TGTGCCAGCATCTCGGGGGGGCTAACGTCTGAAGCTTTCTTT	CASISGGLTSEAFF
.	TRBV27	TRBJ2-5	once	TGTGCCAGCAGTTTATATTCCGGGGCCCCCCAAGAGACCCAGTACTTC	CASSLYSGAPQETQYF
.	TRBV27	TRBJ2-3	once	TGTGCCAGCAGTTTGGAGACAGCACCTAGCACAGATACGCAGTATTTT	CASSLETAPSTDTQYF
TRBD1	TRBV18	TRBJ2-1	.	TGTGCCAGCTCACCACCGTTAGGACAGGAGGTTAATGAGCAGTTCTTC	CASSPPLGQEVNEQFF
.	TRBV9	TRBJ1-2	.	TGTGCCAGCAGTAAAAGGTCCTATGGCTACACCTTC	CASSKRSYGYTF
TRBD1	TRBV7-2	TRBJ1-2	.	TGTGCCAGCAGCCCGGACAGGGGGTTCTATGGCTACACCTTC	CASSPDRGFYGYTF
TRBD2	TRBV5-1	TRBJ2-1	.	TGCGCCAGCAGCAAATCTAGCGGTTACAATGAGCAGTTCTTC	CASSKSSGYNEQFF
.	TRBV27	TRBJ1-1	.	TGTGCCAGCAGACTGACAGGTAACACTGAAGCTTTCTTT	CASRLTGNTEAFF
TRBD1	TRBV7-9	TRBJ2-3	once	TGTGCCAGCAGCCGGGACAGGGATGGCACAGATACGCAGTATTTT	CASSRDRDGTDTQYF
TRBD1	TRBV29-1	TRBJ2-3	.	TGCAGCGTGACCCGGGACAGGAGCACAGATACGCAGTATTTT	CSVTRDRSTDTQYF
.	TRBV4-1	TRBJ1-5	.	TGCGCCAGCAGCCAAGGGGGGGGGAACAATCAGCCCCAGCATTTT	CASSQGGGNNQPQHF
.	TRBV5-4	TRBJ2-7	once	TGTGCCAGCAGCCCTGCCGTCGCGGACTACGAGCAGTACTTC	CASSPAVADYEQYF
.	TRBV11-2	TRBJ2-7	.	TGTGCCAGCAGCCCCGGGCGGGGACCCGGCTACGAGCAGTACTTC	CASSPGRGPGYEQYF
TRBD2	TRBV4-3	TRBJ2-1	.	TGCGCCAGCAGCCAAGATCGGGGACTCGCGCGGGAGGAAAATGAGCAGTTCTTC	CASSQDRGLAREENEQFF
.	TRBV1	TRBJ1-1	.	TGCACCAGCAGCCAACCAACAGGGGGCGGTAACACTGAAGCTTTCTTT	CTSSQPTGGGNTEAFF
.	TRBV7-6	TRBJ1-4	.	TGTGCCAGCAAAGACGAAAAACTGTTTTTT	CASKDEKLFF
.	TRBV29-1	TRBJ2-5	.	TGCAGCGTTGAAGACAGGGGCCTCCCTCATCAAGAGACCCAGTACTTC	CSVEDRGLPHQETQYF
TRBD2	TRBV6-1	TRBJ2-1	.	TGTGCCAGCAGTGAAAAGGGACTAATTCGCAATGAGCAGTTCTTC	CASSEKGLIRNEQFF
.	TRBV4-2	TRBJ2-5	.	TGTGCCAGCAGCCAGGGAGGCGAGACCCAGTACTTC	CASSQGGETQYF
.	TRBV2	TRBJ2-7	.	TGTGCCAGCAGTGAAGCCGGATTCTCCTACGAGCAGTACTTC	CASSEAGFSYEQYF
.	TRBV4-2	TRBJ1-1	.	TGTGCCAGCAGCCAATCTCAGGGCCAGAACACTGAAGCTTTCTTT	CASSQSQGQNTEAFF
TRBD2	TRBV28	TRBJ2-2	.	TGTGCCAGCAGCCAACTAGCGGGAGCGGGGGGAACTCAGATTTACACCGGGGAGCTGTTTTTT	CASSQLAGAGGTQIYTGELFF
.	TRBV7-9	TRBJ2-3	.	TGTGCCAGCAGCTTAAATCTAGCGCTAAGCACAGATACGCAGTATTTT	CASSLNLALSTDTQYF
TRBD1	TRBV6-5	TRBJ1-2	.	TGTGCCAGCAGTACAGGGGATGGCTACACCTTC	CASSTGDGYTF
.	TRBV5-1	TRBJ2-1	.	TGCGCCAGCAGCATTATATGGGGTAGCTCCTACAATGAGCAGTTCTTC	CASSIIWGSSYNEQFF
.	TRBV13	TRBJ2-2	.	TGTGCCAGCAGCCTTAGTCGGAGCGGGGAGCTGTTTTTT	CASSLSRSGELFF
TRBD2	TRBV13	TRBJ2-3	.	TGTGCCAGCCAAAAGCGGGATCAATTTTTTACAGATACGCAGTATTTT	CASQKRDQFFTDTQYF